The T cell receptor (beta chain) under discussion was sequenced for a study of blood T cells in healthy people across ages. The study's findings and limits: Higher diversity and more naive CD4+ cells were features of long-lived donors, compared to aged donors.

CDR1 is SGHRS and CDR2 is YFSETQ in the germline V gene. Trimming removed 3 bases at V and 8 bases at J, with 15 bases between. CDR3 length: 15 residues. A second PCR of roughly 7 to 11 cycles used a sample-barcoded 5' primer and a J-beta primer mix. The template-switch adaptor was a 5' adaptor with 12 random nucleotides. It tagged each cDNA molecule. TCRdb used MiXCR to reprocess the 5' RACE reads, holding one entry per CDR3 protein. The sample yields about 680,000 distinct CDR3 sequences, around half seen once. Concerning this clonotype itself: Antigen: not known.

Sequenced material: blood. The source is a woman between 55 and 75 years old in good health. The rearrangement uses TRBV5-1 and TRBJ1-6; no reliable D call. The CDR3 bases are TGCGCCAGCAGCTCCGGACGGGGATCCTATTCACCCCTCCACTTT. This encodes CASSSGRGSYSPLHF.